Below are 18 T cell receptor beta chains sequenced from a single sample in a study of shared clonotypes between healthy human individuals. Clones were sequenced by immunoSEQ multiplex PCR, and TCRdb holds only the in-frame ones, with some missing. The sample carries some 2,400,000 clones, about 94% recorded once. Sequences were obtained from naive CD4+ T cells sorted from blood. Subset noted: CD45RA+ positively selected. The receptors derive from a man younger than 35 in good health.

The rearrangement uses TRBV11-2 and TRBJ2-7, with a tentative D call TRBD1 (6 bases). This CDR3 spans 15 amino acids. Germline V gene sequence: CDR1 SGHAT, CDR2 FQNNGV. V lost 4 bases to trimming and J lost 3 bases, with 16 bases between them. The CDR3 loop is CASSSATGTYYEQYF. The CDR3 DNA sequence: TGTGCCAGCAGCTCAGCGACAGGAACTTACTACGAGCAGTACTTC.

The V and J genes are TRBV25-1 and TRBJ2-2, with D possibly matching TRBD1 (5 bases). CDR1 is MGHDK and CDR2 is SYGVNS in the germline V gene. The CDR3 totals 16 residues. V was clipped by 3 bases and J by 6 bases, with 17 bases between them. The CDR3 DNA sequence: TGTGCCAGCAGTGACCCCCTTGACAGTTCCGCCGGGGAGCTGTTTTTT. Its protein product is CASSDPLDSSAGELFF. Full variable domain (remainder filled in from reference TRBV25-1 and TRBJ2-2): EADIYQTPRYLVIGTGKKITLECSQTMGHDKMYWYQQDPGMELHLIHYSYGVNSTEKGDLSSESTVSRIRTEHFPLTLESARPSHTSQYLCASSDPLDSSAGELFFGEGSRLTVL.

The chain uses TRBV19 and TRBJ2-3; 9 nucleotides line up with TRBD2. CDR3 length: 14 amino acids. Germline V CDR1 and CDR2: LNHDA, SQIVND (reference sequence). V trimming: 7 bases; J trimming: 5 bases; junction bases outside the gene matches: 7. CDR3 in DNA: TGTGCCAGTAAGGGCGGGGGGGAGAAAGATACGCAGTATTTT. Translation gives CASKGGGEKDTQYF.

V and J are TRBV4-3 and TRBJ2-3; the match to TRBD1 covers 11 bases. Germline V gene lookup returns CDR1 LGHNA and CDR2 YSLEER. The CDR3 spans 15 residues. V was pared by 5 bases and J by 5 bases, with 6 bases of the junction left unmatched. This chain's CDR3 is CASSSPGQGVDTQYF. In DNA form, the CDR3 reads TGCGCCAGCAGCTCACCGGGACAGGGGGTAGATACGCAGTATTTT.

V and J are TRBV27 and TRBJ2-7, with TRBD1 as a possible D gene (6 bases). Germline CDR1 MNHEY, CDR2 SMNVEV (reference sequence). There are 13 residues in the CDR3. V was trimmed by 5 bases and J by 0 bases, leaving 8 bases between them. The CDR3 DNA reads TGTGCCAGCAGTGCAGGGGACTCCTACGAGCAGTACTTC. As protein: CASSAGDSYEQYF.

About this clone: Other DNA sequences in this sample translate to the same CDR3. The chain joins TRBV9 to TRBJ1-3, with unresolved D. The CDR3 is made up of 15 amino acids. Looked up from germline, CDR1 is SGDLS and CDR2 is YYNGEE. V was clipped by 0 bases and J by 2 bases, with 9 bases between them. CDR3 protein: CASSVEGGAGNTIYF. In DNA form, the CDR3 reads TGTGCCAGCAGCGTAGAGGGTGGGGCTGGAAACACCATATATTTT.

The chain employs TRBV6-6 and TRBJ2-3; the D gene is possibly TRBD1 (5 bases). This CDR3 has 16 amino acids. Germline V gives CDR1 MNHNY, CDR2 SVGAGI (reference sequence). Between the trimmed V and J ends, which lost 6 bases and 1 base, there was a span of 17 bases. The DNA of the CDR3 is TGTGCCAGCAGCCCCCCAGGGATCGGAGGCACAGATACGCAGTATTTT. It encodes CASSPPGIGGTDTQYF.

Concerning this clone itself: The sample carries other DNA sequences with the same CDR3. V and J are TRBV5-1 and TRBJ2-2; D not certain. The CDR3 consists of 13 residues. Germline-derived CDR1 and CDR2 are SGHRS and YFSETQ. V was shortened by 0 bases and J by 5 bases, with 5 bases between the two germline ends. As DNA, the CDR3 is TGCGCCAGCAGCTTGGACGTAACCGGGGAGCTGTTTTTT. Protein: CASSLDVTGELFF.

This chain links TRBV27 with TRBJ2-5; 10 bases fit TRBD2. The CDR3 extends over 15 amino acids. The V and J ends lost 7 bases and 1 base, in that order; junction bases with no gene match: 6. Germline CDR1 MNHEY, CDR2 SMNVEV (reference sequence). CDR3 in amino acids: CASIIAGGCQETQYF. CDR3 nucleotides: TGTGCCAGCATTATAGCGGGGGGTTGCCAAGAGACCCAGTACTTC.

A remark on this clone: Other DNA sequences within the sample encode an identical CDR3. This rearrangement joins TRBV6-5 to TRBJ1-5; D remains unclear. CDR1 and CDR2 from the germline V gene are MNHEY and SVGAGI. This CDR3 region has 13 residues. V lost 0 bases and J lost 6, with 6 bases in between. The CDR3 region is CASSYSEVQPQHF. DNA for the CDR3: TGTGCCAGCAGTTACTCAGAGGTTCAGCCCCAGCATTTT.

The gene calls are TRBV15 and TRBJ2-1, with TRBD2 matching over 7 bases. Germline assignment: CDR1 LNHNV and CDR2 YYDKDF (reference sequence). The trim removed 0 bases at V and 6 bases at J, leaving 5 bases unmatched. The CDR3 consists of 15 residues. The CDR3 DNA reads TGTGCCACCAGCAGAGATCTGGCTAGCGGCAATGAGCAGTTCTTC. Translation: CATSRDLASGNEQFF.

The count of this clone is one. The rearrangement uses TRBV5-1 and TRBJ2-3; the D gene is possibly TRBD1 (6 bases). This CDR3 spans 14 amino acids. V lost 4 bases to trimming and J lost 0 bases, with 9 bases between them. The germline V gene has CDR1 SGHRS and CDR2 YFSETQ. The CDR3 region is CASSRTASTDTQYF. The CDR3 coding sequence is TGCGCCAGCAGCCGGACAGCTAGCACAGATACGCAGTATTTT.

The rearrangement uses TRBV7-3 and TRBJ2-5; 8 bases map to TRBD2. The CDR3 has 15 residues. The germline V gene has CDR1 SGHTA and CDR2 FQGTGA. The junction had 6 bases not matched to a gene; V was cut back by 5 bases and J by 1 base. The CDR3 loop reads CASSQAGAIQETQYF. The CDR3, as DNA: TGTGCCAGCAGCCAAGCGGGGGCGATCCAAGAGACCCAGTACTTC. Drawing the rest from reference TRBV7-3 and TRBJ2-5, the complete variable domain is GAGVSQTPSNKVTEKGKYVELRCDPISGHTALYWYRQSLGQGPEFLIYFQGTGAADDSGLPNDRFFAVRPEGSVSTLKIQRTERGDSAVYLCASSQAGAIQETQYFGPGTRLLVL.

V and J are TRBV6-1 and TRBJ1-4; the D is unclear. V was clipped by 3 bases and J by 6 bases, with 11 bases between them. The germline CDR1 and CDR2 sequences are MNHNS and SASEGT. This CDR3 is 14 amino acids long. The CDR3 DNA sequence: TGTGCCAGCAGTGAGACGGGCTGGGATGAAAAACTGTTTTTT. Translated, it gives CASSETGWDEKLFF.

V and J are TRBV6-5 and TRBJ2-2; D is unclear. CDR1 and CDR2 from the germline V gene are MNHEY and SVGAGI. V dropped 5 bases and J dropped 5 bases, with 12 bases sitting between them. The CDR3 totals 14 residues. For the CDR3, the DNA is TGTGCCAGCAGTCGCAGATCATTGACCGGGGAGCTGTTTTTT. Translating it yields CASSRRSLTGELFF.

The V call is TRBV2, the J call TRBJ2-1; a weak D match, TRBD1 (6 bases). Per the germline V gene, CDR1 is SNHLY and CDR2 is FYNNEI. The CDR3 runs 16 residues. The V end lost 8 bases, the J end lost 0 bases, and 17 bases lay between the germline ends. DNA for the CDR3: TGTGCCAGCCTTTTTTCACAGGGCGGCTCCTACAATGAGCAGTTCTTC. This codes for CASLFSQGGSYNEQFF.

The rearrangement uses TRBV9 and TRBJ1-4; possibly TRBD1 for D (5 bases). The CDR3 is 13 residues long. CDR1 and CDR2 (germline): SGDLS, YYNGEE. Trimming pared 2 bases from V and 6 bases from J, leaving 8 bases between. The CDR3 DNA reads TGTGCCAGCAGCGTGGGGCTCTATGAAAAACTGTTTTTT. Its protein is CASSVGLYEKLFF.

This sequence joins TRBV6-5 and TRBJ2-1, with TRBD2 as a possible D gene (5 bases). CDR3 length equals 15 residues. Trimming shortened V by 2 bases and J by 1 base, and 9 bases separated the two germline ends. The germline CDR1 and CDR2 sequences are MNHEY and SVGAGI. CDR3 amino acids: CASSYVATSYNEQFF. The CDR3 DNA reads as TGTGCCAGCAGTTACGTAGCGACTTCCTACAATGAGCAGTTCTTC.